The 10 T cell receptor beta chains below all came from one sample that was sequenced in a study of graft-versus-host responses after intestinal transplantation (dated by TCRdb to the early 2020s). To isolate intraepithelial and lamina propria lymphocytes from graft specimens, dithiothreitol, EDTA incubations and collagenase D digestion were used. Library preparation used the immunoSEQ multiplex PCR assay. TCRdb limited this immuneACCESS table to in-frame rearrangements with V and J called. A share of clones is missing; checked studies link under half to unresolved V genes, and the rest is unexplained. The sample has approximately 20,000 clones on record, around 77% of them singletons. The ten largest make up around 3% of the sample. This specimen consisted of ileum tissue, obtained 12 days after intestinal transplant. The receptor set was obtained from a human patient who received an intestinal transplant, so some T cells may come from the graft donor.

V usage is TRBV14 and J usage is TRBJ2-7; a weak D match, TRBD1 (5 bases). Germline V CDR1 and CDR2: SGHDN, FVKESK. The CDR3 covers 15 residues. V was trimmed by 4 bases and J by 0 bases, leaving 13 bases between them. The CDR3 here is CASSRMQGGSYEQYF. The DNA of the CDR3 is TGTGCCAGCAGCCGCATGCAGGGTGGCTCCTACGAGCAGTACTTC.

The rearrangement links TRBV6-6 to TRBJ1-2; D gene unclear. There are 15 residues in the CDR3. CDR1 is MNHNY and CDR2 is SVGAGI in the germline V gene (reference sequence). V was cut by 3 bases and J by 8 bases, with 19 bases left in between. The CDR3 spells CASSYKARSESGYTF. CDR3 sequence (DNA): TGTGCCAGCAGTTATAAGGCCAGGTCAGAGTCCGGCTACACCTTC.

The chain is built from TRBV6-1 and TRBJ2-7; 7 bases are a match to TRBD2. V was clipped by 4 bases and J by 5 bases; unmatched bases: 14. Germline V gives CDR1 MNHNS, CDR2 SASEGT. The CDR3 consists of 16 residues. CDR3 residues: CASSGNDGRPKDEQYF. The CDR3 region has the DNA TGTGCCAGCAGTGGAAACGACGGGAGGCCCAAGGACGAGCAGTACTTC.

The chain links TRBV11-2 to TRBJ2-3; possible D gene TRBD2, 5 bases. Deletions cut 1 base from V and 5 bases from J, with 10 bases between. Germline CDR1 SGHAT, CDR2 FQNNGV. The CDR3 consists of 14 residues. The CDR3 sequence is CASSLGTFGDTQYF. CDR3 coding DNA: TGTGCCAGCAGCTTAGGGACTTTTGGAGATACGCAGTATTTT.

CDR3 residues: CASSPPGPSYEQYF. As DNA, the CDR3 is TGTGCCAGCAGTCCCCCAGGGCCCTCCTACGAGCAGTACTTC. The chain carries TRBV6-5 and TRBJ2-7; possible D gene TRBD1, 5 bases. The CDR3 has 14 amino acids. Per germline, CDR1 MNHEY and CDR2 SVGAGI. V was cut by 5 bases and J by 0 bases, with 11 bases left in between.

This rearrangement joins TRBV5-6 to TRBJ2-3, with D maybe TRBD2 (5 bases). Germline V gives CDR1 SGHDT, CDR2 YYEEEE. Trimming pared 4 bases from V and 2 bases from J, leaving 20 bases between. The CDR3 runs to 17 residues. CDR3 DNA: TGTGCCAGCAGCGCGGGTGGGGTGGGAGCGAACACAGATACGCAGTATTTT. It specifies CASSAGGVGANTDTQYF.

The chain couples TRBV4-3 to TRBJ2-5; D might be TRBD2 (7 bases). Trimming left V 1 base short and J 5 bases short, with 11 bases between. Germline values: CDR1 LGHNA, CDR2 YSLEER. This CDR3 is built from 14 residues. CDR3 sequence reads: CASSQGRGGETQYF. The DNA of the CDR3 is TGCGCCAGCAGCCAAGGTCGCGGGGGCGAGACCCAGTACTTC.

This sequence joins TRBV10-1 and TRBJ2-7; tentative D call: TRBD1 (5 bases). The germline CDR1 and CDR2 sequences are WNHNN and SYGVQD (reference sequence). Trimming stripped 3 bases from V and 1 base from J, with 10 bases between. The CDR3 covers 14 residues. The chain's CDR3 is CASSEGVYSYEQYF. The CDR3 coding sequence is TGCGCCAGCAGTGAAGGGGTCTATTCCTACGAGCAGTACTTC.

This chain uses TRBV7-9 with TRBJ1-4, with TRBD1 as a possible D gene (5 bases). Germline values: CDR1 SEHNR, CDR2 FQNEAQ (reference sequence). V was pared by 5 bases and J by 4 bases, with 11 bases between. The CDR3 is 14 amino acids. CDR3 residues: CASSKDIFNEKLFF. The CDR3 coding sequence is TGTGCCAGCAGCAAGGACATCTTTAATGAAAAACTGTTTTTT.

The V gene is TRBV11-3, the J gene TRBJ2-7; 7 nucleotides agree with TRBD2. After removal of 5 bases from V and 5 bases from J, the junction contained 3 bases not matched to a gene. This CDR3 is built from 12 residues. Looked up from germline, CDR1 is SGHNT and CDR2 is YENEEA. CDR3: CASSREAHEQYF. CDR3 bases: TGTGCCAGCAGCCGGGAGGCCCACGAGCAGTACTTC.